Presented here are 27 T cell receptor beta chains from one specimen sequenced in a study of beta chain features in type 1 diabetes. Reverse transcription of all isolated RNA meant that expressed TCRB transcripts were sequenced. TCRdb's copy holds only in-frame clones and misses some; the assay was immunoSEQ multiplex PCR. This table has 200,000 to 250,000 clones, 9.6% appearing once. The sample was naive CD4+ T cells from blood. The receptors stem from a woman between 18 and 29 years old in good health.

The table lists this clone with a few counts. The chain combines TRBV6-1 with TRBJ2-5, with 10 bases aligning to TRBD2. There are 15 residues in the CDR3. The V gene's germline CDR1 is MNHNS and CDR2 SASEGT. With 3 bases clipped from V and 3 bases from J, the junction kept 4 bases outside the gene matches. This chain's CDR3 is CASSDSGLAEETQYF. In DNA, the CDR3 is TGTGCCAGCAGTGATAGTGGACTAGCGGAAGAGACCCAGTACTTC.

This chain connects TRBV19 to TRBJ2-1; 7 nucleotides match TRBD1. CDR3 length: 14 amino acids. Trimming cost V 4 bases and J 9 bases; bases outside gene matches: 9. The germline V gene encodes CDR1 LNHDA and CDR2 SQIVND (reference sequence). The CDR3 here is CASSTRQGWGEQFF. In DNA form, the CDR3 reads TGTGCCAGTAGTACCCGACAGGGTTGGGGTGAGCAGTTCTTC.

This clone was detected a few times. The rearrangement uses TRBV5-4 and TRBJ2-7; 10 nucleotides match TRBD2. Germline CDR1 is SGHNT and CDR2 is YYREEE (reference sequence). V lost 4 bases and J lost 6; bases outside the gene matches: 7. The CDR3 length is 14 residues. CDR3 nucleotides: TGTGCCAGCAGCCAGATAGCGGGAGGTGGCGAGCAGTACTTC. Encoded protein: CASSQIAGGGEQYF.

This clone has a handful of counts. The chain's CDR3 is CASSLDRAHQHF. The CDR3 DNA is TGTGCCAGCAGCTTAGACAGGGCCCACCAGCATTTT. The rearrangement joins TRBV7-8 to TRBJ1-5; TRBD1 is a possible D gene (6 bases). Per the germline V gene, CDR1 is SGHVS and CDR2 is FQNEAQ. The V gene lost 1 base and the J gene lost 12 bases, with 10 bases spanning the gap. This CDR3 comprises 12 residues.

The V call is TRBV19, the J call TRBJ2-3; no definite D call. Per germline, CDR1 LNHDA and CDR2 SQIVND (reference sequence). This CDR3 is built from 15 residues. Trimming stripped 1 base from V and 2 bases from J, with 10 bases between. CDR3 protein: CASSIVSSYTDTQYF. In DNA, the CDR3 is TGTGCCAGTAGTATAGTATCGAGTTACACAGATACGCAGTATTTT.

This clone was recorded a few times. The chain joins TRBV7-2 to TRBJ2-1; 9 bases are a match to TRBD2. With 5 bases clipped from V and 0 bases from J, the junction kept 2 bases outside the gene matches. The CDR3 consists of 15 residues. The V gene's germline CDR1 is SGHTA and CDR2 FQGNSA. CDR3 DNA sequence: TGTGCCAGCAGCCGTAGCGGGAGCTCCTACAATGAGCAGTTCTTC. Its protein is CASSRSGSSYNEQFF.

The rearrangement links TRBV7-3 to TRBJ2-5; 8 bases line up with TRBD1. J gave up 5 bases and V 5 bases, and 13 bases lay outside the gene matches. The CDR3 has 16 residues. CDR1 is SGHTA, CDR2 FQGTGA, per germline. CDR3 sequence: CASSPKGRGQRETQYF. Written as DNA, the CDR3 is TGTGCCAGCAGCCCCAAGGGCAGGGGGCAGCGGGAGACCCAGTACTTC.

This chain uses TRBV5-1 with TRBJ2-5; 11 bases match TRBD2. Germline assignment: CDR1 SGHRS and CDR2 YFSETQ. V lost 2 bases and J lost 5; bases outside the gene matches: 8. CDR3 size: 16 residues. The CDR3 sequence: CASSFISGRARETQYF. The CDR3 DNA is TGCGCCAGCAGCTTTATTAGCGGGAGGGCCCGGGAGACCCAGTACTTC.

The rearrangement joins TRBV28 to TRBJ2-7, with a possible D match to TRBD2 (7 bases). CDR3 length: 15 amino acids. With 3 bases removed from V and 3 bases from J, the gap between germline ends came to 15 bases. Germline V gene lookup returns CDR1 MDHEN and CDR2 SYDVKM. CDR3 amino acids: CASSLRGGTIYEQYF. CDR3 nucleotide sequence: TGTGCCAGCAGTTTGAGGGGGGGCACAATCTACGAGCAGTACTTC.

This chain connects TRBV5-6 to TRBJ1-4; tentatively, D is TRBD1 (5 bases). This CDR3 is 17 amino acids long. Germline V gene lookup returns CDR1 SGHDT and CDR2 YYEEEE. The V end lost 3 bases, the J end lost 3 bases, and 18 bases lay between the germline ends. In DNA, the CDR3 is TGTGCCAGCAGCTCGACGGGACTCCCAAGGCCTAATGAAAAACTGTTTTTT. Protein sequence: CASSSTGLPRPNEKLFF. The whole variable domain, filled in from reference TRBV5-6 and TRBJ1-4, reads DAGVTQSPTHLIKTRGQQVTLRCSPKSGHDTVSWYQQALGQGPQFIFQYYEEEERQRGNFPDRFSGHQFPNYSSELNVNALLLGDSALYLCASSSTGLPRPNEKLFFGSGTQLSVL.

CDR3 sequence: CASSAGTGTYEQYF. The CDR3 nucleotides read TGCGCCAGCAGCGCCGGGACAGGGACCTACGAGCAGTACTTC. J is TRBJ2-7 and V is TRBV5-1; TRBD1 matches at 9 bases. V shed 4 bases and J 2 bases; nucleotides not matched to a gene: 4. This CDR3 region has 14 residues. CDR1 and CDR2 from the germline V gene are SGHRS and YFSETQ.

The chain has TRBV15 and TRBJ2-5; TRBD2 is a possible D gene (6 bases). The germline V gene has CDR1 LNHNV and CDR2 YYDKDF (reference sequence). Trimming cost V 0 bases and J 5 bases, with 13 bases left between them. This CDR3 comprises 15 residues. CDR3 residues: CATSRDRGGRETQYF. The CDR3 DNA is TGTGCCACCAGCAGAGATCGCGGAGGGCGGGAGACCCAGTACTTC.

The chain is built from TRBV30 and TRBJ1-1, with D possibly being TRBD1 (6 bases). The CDR3 length is 15 residues. Trimming left V 0 bases short and J 6 bases short, with 17 bases between. From germline, CDR1 is GTSNPN and CDR2 SVGIG (reference sequence). The CDR3 loop reads CAWSVNFKGGSEAFF. CDR3 sequence (DNA): TGTGCCTGGAGTGTAAACTTTAAGGGGGGGTCTGAAGCTTTCTTT.

CDR3 in amino acids: CASGLVRGEYTGELFF. The CDR3, as DNA: TGTGCTAGTGGTTTGGTACGAGGAGAGTACACCGGGGAGCTGTTTTTT. This sequence joins TRBV12-5 and TRBJ2-2; D unclear. The CDR3 has 16 amino acids. From germline, CDR1 is LGHNT and CDR2 FRNRAP. Between the trimmed V and J ends, which lost 0 bases and 3 bases, there was a span of 11 bases.

Only a few counts were recorded for this clone. The rearrangement joins TRBV6-1 to TRBJ2-7; 8 bases agree with TRBD1. This CDR3 comprises 14 residues. The germline gives CDR1 MNHNS, CDR2 SASEGT. J gave up 2 bases and V 6 bases, and 6 bases lay outside the gene matches. The CDR3 protein is CASRFTGGPYEQYF. Written as DNA, the CDR3 is TGTGCCAGCAGGTTCACAGGGGGTCCCTACGAGCAGTACTTC.

This clone turned up a few times. The chain uses TRBV30 and TRBJ1-2; 8 nucleotides match TRBD1. V gave up 3 bases and J gave up 7 bases; unmatched junction bases: 10. This CDR3 is built from 14 residues. CDR1 GTSNPN and CDR2 SVGIG come from the germline V gene (reference sequence). The CDR3 DNA sequence: TGTGCCTGGAGGTATAAGACAGGGGTTATTGGCTACACCTTC. Encoded protein: CAWRYKTGVIGYTF.

This clone occurred once. The chain is built from TRBV28 and TRBJ1-2; 7 nucleotides line up with TRBD1. The CDR3 is 14 residues long. Germline V gene data show CDR1 as MDHEN and CDR2 as SYDVKM. The V gene end was trimmed by 8 bases and the J gene end by 6 bases; junction bases not matched to a gene: 12. This CDR3 is CASREGQAADGYTF. CDR3 bases: TGTGCCAGCCGAGAAGGACAGGCCGCCGATGGCTACACCTTC.

This chain connects TRBV6-1 to TRBJ1-2; D unresolved. Germline V gene data show CDR1 as MNHNS and CDR2 as SASEGT. The CDR3 consists of 14 residues. Deletions cut 6 bases from V and 4 bases from J, with 15 bases between. CDR3 protein: CASRGYRGPYGYTF. CDR3 sequence (DNA): TGTGCCAGCAGGGGATACCGCGGGCCCTATGGCTACACCTTC.

CDR3 sequence (DNA): TGTGCCAGCAGCAACCCGACAGGGGGATCCTACAATGAGCAGTTCTTC. Translated: CASSNPTGGSYNEQFF. The gene calls are TRBV11-3 and TRBJ2-1; 9 bases are shared with TRBD1. V shed 5 bases, J shed 1 base, and the junction held 6 bases outside the gene matches. The germline V gene has CDR1 SGHNT and CDR2 YENEEA. This CDR3 comprises 16 residues.

This clone was found a few times. The chain couples TRBV29-1 to TRBJ2-3; 8 bases are a match to TRBD2. J lost 1 base, V lost 1 base, and 1 base had no gene match. CDR3 size: 14 residues. Germline V gene data show CDR1 as SQVTM and CDR2 as ANQGSEA. CDR3 protein: CSVEVLAGTDTQYF. Written as DNA, the CDR3 is TGCAGCGTTGAAGTACTAGCGGGCACAGATACGCAGTATTTT.

This clone occurred a few times. Written as DNA, the CDR3 is TGCGCCAGCAGCCAAGATGACCAAGGGGAACTTAGGCTTTCATATAATTCACCCCTCCACTTT. Encoded protein: CASSQDDQGELRLSYNSPLHF. The rearrangement joins TRBV4-1 to TRBJ1-6; weak D call: TRBD1 (5 bases). V lost 0 bases and J lost 4, with 25 bases in between. The CDR3 extends over 21 amino acids. CDR1 and CDR2 from the germline V gene are MGHRA and YSYEKL.

The J gene is TRBJ1-2, the V gene TRBV6-5, with 7 bases fitting TRBD1. This CDR3 contains 14 residues. Germline CDR1 MNHEY, CDR2 SVGAGI. Unmatched junction bases numbered 11, after V lost 8 bases and J lost 5 bases. Here the CDR3 reads CASGRQGLGYGYTF. The CDR3 nucleotides are TGTGCCAGCGGGAGACAGGGCTTAGGGTATGGCTACACCTTC.

This clone turned up a few times. The chain carries TRBV27 and TRBJ1-5; 7 bases are a match to TRBD1. The germline CDR1 and CDR2 sequences are MNHEY and SMNVEV (reference sequence). This CDR3 region has 14 residues. V lost 0 bases, J lost 6 bases, and 2 bases stayed unmatched. CDR3 residues: CASSLSRGPQPQHF. The DNA of the CDR3 is TGTGCCAGCAGTTTATCGAGGGGGCCTCAGCCCCAGCATTTT.

This clone was counted a few times. CDR3 bases: TGTGCCAGCAGTACAGGGGAGACCCAGTACTTC. It codes for CASSTGETQYF. J is TRBJ2-5 and V is TRBV6-1, with a tentative D call TRBD1 (6 bases). V was clipped by 5 bases and J by 5 bases, with 6 bases between them. The germline CDR1 and CDR2 sequences are MNHNS and SASEGT. This CDR3 comprises 11 residues.

This clone was observed a few times. This chain links TRBV6-1 with TRBJ2-5, with D maybe TRBD1 (6 bases). The CDR3 totals 14 residues. Trimming pared 2 bases from V and 1 base from J, leaving 8 bases between. The germline gives CDR1 MNHNS, CDR2 SASEGT. The CDR3, as DNA: TGTGCCAGCAGTGAAACAGGGAGCCAAGAGACCCAGTACTTC. This codes for CASSETGSQETQYF.

This clone was counted a few times. This chain connects TRBV25-1 to TRBJ2-1; 8 positions match TRBD2. V lost 1 base to trimming and J lost 1 base; unmatched junction nucleotides: 3. The CDR3 length is 16 residues. From germline, CDR1 is MGHDK and CDR2 SYGVNS. In DNA form, the CDR3 reads TGTGCCAGCAGTGAATTAACTAGCGGATCCTACAATGAGCAGTTCTTC. It specifies CASSELTSGSYNEQFF.

This CDR3 is CASSEGTEAFF. The CDR3 DNA reads as TGTGCCAGCAGTGAGGGAACTGAAGCTTTCTTT. The rearrangement uses TRBV5-6 and TRBJ1-1; D gene unclear. There are 11 residues in the CDR3. CDR1 and CDR2 from the germline V gene are SGHDT and YYEEEE. The V end lost 5 bases, the J end lost 5 bases, and 7 bases lay between the germline ends.